The next 25 T cell receptor beta chains were all read from a single sample in a study of cytomegalovirus exposure and HLA in healthy donors. This PCR relied on a set of 60 Vbeta primers and 13 Jbeta primers. Libraries were prepared by immunoSEQ multiplex PCR; TCRdb keeps only in-frame clonotypes and omits some of them. This table has about 82,000 clones, about 70% appearing once. What was sequenced was PBMCs. These receptors all come from a woman between 45 and 65 years old in good health and CMV-seropositive.

This chain joins TRBV6-5 and TRBJ2-1, with TRBD2 matching 10 bases. With V trimmed by 2 bases and J by 6 bases, 7 bases remained unmatched. Germline-derived CDR1 and CDR2 are MNHEY and SVGAGI. The CDR3 extends over 16 amino acids. This CDR3 reads CASSYRTGLAPNEQFF. The CDR3 nucleotides read TGTGCCAGCAGTTACCGGACGGGACTAGCGCCCAATGAGCAGTTCTTC.

This clone has just one count. The chain has TRBV11-2 and TRBJ1-6, with D possibly matching TRBD1 (5 bases). The germline V and J ends were trimmed by 1 base and 7 bases, with 11 bases remaining between them. The CDR3 totals 15 residues. Germline V gene sequence: CDR1 SGHAT, CDR2 FQNNGV. The CDR3 protein is CASSLGLGENSPLHF. The DNA for the CDR3 is TGTGCCAGCAGCTTAGGTCTAGGGGAAAATTCACCCCTCCACTTT.

The genes are TRBV5-1 and TRBJ1-1; D gene uncertain. V was clipped by 0 bases and J by 1 base, with 10 bases between them. Germline V gene data show CDR1 as SGHRS and CDR2 as YFSETQ. This CDR3 is 15 amino acids long. CDR3 sequence: CASSLEVSGNTEAFF. CDR3 nucleotide sequence: TGCGCCAGCAGCTTGGAAGTCTCAGGGAACACTGAAGCTTTCTTT.

The chain uses TRBV14 and TRBJ1-1; D possibly corresponds to TRBD1 (6 bases). The CDR3 is 15 residues long. CDR1 and CDR2 (germline): SGHDN, FVKESK. With 2 bases removed from V and 1 base from J, the gap between germline ends came to 11 bases. The CDR3 DNA reads as TGTGCCAGCAGCCAACTTCCGGGACAGAACACTGAAGCTTTCTTT. This gives the protein CASSQLPGQNTEAFF.

This clone was recorded once. CDR3 sequence: CASSEYGQGPDTQYF. In DNA, the CDR3 is TGTGCCAGCAGTGAATACGGACAGGGTCCAGATACGCAGTATTTT. This rearrangement joins TRBV25-1 to TRBJ2-3; 8 nucleotides match TRBD1. The V segment lost 0 bases and the J segment 4 bases; nucleotides outside the gene matches: 3. The CDR3 extends over 15 amino acids. Looked up from germline, CDR1 is MGHDK and CDR2 is SYGVNS. Variable domain in full (rest from reference TRBV25-1 and TRBJ2-3): EADIYQTPRYLVIGTGKKITLECSQTMGHDKMYWYQQDPGMELHLIHYSYGVNSTEKGDLSSESTVSRIRTEHFPLTLESARPSHTSQYLCASSEYGQGPDTQYFGPGTRLTVL.

This chain uses TRBV5-1 with TRBJ1-1; TRBD1 might be the D (5 bases). Germline V gene data show CDR1 as SGHRS and CDR2 as YFSETQ. The CDR3 is made up of 17 amino acids. Trimming removed 1 base from V and 1 base from J, with 17 bases in between. Here the CDR3 DNA reads TGCGCCAGCAGCTTGTTGGAGGGACCACGGACGAACACTGAAGCTTTCTTT. It yields the protein CASSLLEGPRTNTEAFF.

This clone came up once. CDR3 in DNA: TGTGCCAGCAAAGAAGGACAGAACTTTGCAGCTTTCTTT. It encodes CASKEGQNFAAFF. The V gene is TRBV6-5, the J gene TRBJ1-1; a weak D match, TRBD1 (6 bases). Germline CDR1 MNHEY, CDR2 SVGAGI. This CDR3 region has 13 residues. V lost 7 bases to trimming and J lost 10 bases, with 19 bases between them.

The chain uses TRBV25-1 and TRBJ2-5; a possible D gene is TRBD1 (7 bases). CDR3 length equals 17 residues. Trimming stripped 3 bases from V and 1 base from J, with 18 bases between. Germline V gives CDR1 MGHDK, CDR2 SYGVNS. The CDR3 protein is CASSDFRQGGLQETQYF. The CDR3 DNA is TGTGCCAGCAGTGATTTCCGGCAGGGGGGACTCCAAGAGACCCAGTACTTC.

This clone was recorded a few times. The junction departs from the called germline gene at one end, perhaps through a read error. The chain joins TRBV7-6 to TRBJ2-7; D is unresolved. From germline, CDR1 is SGHVS and CDR2 FNYEAQ. The CDR3 spans 13 residues. The CDR3 loop reads CASSVAQLREQYF. CDR3 in DNA: TGTGCCAGCAGCGTAGCACAGCTTCGCGAGCAGTACTTC.

The chain links TRBV2 to TRBJ2-1, with 14 bases fitting TRBD2. With V trimmed by 4 bases and J by 6 bases, 2 bases remained unmatched. This CDR3 region has 15 residues. The germline V gene has CDR1 SNHLY and CDR2 FYNNEI. In DNA form, the CDR3 reads TGTGCCAGCAGTGGGACTAGCGGGAGGACCAATGAGCAGTTCTTC. The encoded protein is CASSGTSGRTNEQFF.

V gene TRBV5-1 combines with J gene TRBJ1-2; 7 positions agree with TRBD1. The CDR3 is 13 residues long. V shed 3 bases, J shed 3 bases, and the junction held 2 bases outside the gene matches. The germline V gene encodes CDR1 SGHRS and CDR2 YFSETQ. CDR3 nucleotide sequence: TGCGCCAGCAGCTCCGGACAGGACTATGGCTACACCTTC. Its translation: CASSSGQDYGYTF.

The chain has TRBV19 and TRBJ2-1; tentatively, D is TRBD2 (5 bases). Germline values: CDR1 LNHDA, CDR2 SQIVND (reference sequence). CDR3 length: 11 amino acids. Trimming shortened V by 4 bases and J by 11 bases, and 9 bases separated the two germline ends. In DNA form, the CDR3 reads TGTGCCAGTAGTACGTCTAGCAAGCAGTTCTTC. Amino acid sequence: CASSTSSKQFF.

V usage is TRBV18 and J usage is TRBJ1-2; tentative D call: TRBD1 (5 bases). The V end lost 0 bases, the J end lost 1 base, and 6 bases lay between the germline ends. Germline values: CDR1 KGHSH, CDR2 LQKENI. This CDR3 has 14 residues. In DNA, the CDR3 is TGTGCCAGCTCACCACCCGGGGGTAACTATGGCTACACCTTC. The encoded protein is CASSPPGGNYGYTF.

The chain is built from TRBV29-1 and TRBJ2-2; D is undetermined. CDR3 size: 14 residues. Per the germline V gene, CDR1 is SQVTM and CDR2 is ANQGSEA. V shed 2 bases and J shed 5 bases, with 12 bases lying between them. The CDR3 sequence is CSVEPLAATGELFF. CDR3 nucleotide sequence: TGCAGCGTTGAACCATTAGCTGCAACCGGGGAGCTGTTTTTT.

V gene TRBV2 combines with J gene TRBJ1-2; D remains ambiguous. V lost 1 base and J lost 4, with 7 bases in between. Germline V gene sequence: CDR1 SNHLY, CDR2 FYNNEI. The CDR3 contains 13 residues. Written as DNA, the CDR3 is TGTGCCAGCAGTGAAGTGGTCAGCTATGGCTACACCTTC. It translates to CASSEVVSYGYTF.

The chain employs TRBV18 and TRBJ1-2, with D unclear. CDR1 and CDR2 (germline): KGHSH, LQKENI. Trimming shortened V by 3 bases and J by 2 bases, and 7 bases separated the two germline ends. The CDR3 spans 13 residues. The CDR3 sequence is CASSPEQNYGYTF. DNA for the CDR3: TGTGCCAGCTCACCTGAGCAAAACTATGGCTACACCTTC.

Only a few counts were recorded for this clone. V is TRBV25-1 and J is TRBJ2-7; 9 bases agree with TRBD1. The CDR3 extends over 12 amino acids. J was trimmed by 12 bases and V by 6 bases; bases with no gene match: 9. Germline-derived CDR1 and CDR2 are MGHDK and SYGVNS. The CDR3 protein is CASRPQTGGMYF. The CDR3 DNA reads as TGTGCCAGCAGGCCCCAAACAGGGGGCATGTACTTC.

This clone showed up many times. CDR3 amino acids: CASSRAGGSYEQYF. The CDR3 coding sequence is TGTGCCAGCAGTCGGGCGGGGGGCTCCTACGAGCAGTACTTC. The chain is built from TRBV6-6 and TRBJ2-7; 8 positions agree with TRBD2. The CDR3 loop spans 14 amino acids. Germline V gene sequence: CDR1 MNHNY, CDR2 SVGAGI (reference sequence). The V segment lost 5 bases and the J segment 0 bases; nucleotides outside the gene matches: 3.

The chain uses TRBV14 and TRBJ2-1; maybe TRBD1 (6 bases). Germline-derived CDR1 and CDR2 are SGHDN and FVKESK. Deletions cut 4 bases from V and 8 bases from J, with 18 bases between. The CDR3 has 15 amino acids. The CDR3, as DNA: TGTGCCAGCAGCCTTCGACCAGGGGTTCCGGATGAGCAGTTCTTC. Protein sequence: CASSLRPGVPDEQFF.

V is TRBV12-5 and J is TRBJ2-5; D unresolved. The J call is doubtful: the DNA matches TRBJ2-7 better. From germline, CDR1 is LGHNT and CDR2 FRNRAP. This CDR3 comprises 12 residues. The CDR3 protein is CASGTPSYEQYF. As DNA, the CDR3 is TGTGCTAGTGGAACGCCATCCTACGAGCAGTACTTC.

V usage is TRBV28 and J usage is TRBJ2-1; 10 bases are shared with TRBD2. After removal of 6 bases from V and 4 bases from J, the junction contained 6 bases not matched to a gene. Germline loops: CDR1 MDHEN, CDR2 SYDVKM. The CDR3 has 15 residues. DNA of the CDR3: TGTGCCAGCAGAAAGCGGGAGGGCCTTTACAATGAGCAGTTCTTC. It is translated as CASRKREGLYNEQFF.

The chain is built from TRBV6-1 and TRBJ1-1; maybe TRBD1 (5 bases). V lost 5 bases, J lost 0 bases, and 10 bases lay in between. Germline V CDR1 and CDR2: MNHNS, SASEGT. This CDR3 has 14 residues. The CDR3 is CASSSQVMNTEAFF. CDR3 DNA: TGTGCCAGCAGTTCACAGGTTATGAACACTGAAGCTTTCTTT.

The rearrangement uses TRBV7-8 and TRBJ1-2, with TRBD1 identical over 8 bases. The CDR3 totals 16 residues. Germline trimming cut 4 bases from V and 8 bases from J; bases unmatched to any gene: 15. CDR1 SGHVS and CDR2 FQNEAQ come from the germline V gene. Written as DNA, the CDR3 is TGTGCCAGCAGCTCCCATCGTGACAGGGGTATGTGGGGCTACACCTTC. Translated: CASSSHRDRGMWGYTF.

The rearrangement joins TRBV14 to TRBJ2-7; 13 bases match TRBD2. CDR1 SGHDN and CDR2 FVKESK come from the germline V gene. J gave up 3 bases and V 3 bases, and 2 bases lay outside the gene matches. The CDR3 is made up of 15 amino acids. For the CDR3, the DNA is TGTGCCAGCAGCCAGGGACTAGCGGGGCTCTACGAGCAGTACTTC. Amino acids: CASSQGLAGLYEQYF. Full variable domain (missing parts from reference TRBV14 and TRBJ2-7): EAGVTQFPSHSVIEKGQTVTLRCDPISGHDNLYWYRRVMGKEIKFLLHFVKESKQDESGMPNNRFLAERTGGTYSTLKVQPAELEDSGVYFCASSQGLAGLYEQYFGPGTRLTVT.

This clone was found a few times. This chain joins TRBV25-1 and TRBJ2-2; TRBD1 might be the D (6 bases). Germline V gene sequence: CDR1 MGHDK, CDR2 SYGVNS. The CDR3 is made up of 15 amino acids. V was cut by 6 bases and J by 6 bases, with 17 bases left in between. This CDR3 reads CASRNRDFDSGELFF. CDR3 DNA: TGTGCCAGCAGAAACAGGGATTTCGATTCCGGGGAGCTGTTTTTT.